The clone carrying this T cell receptor beta chain showed up just a few times. Its antigen remains unidentified. It was 5'RACE with constant-segment primers that produced the TCR alpha and TCR beta cDNA libraries, which carried sample barcodes and UMIs. MiXCR, run by TCRdb on the 5' RACE reads, gives a single entry per CDR3 protein. This table holds roughly 140,000 distinct CDR3 sequences, 14% found once. The entry originates in a study of T-cell memory formation after mild COVID-19. Study-wide context: TCR clusters showed largely donor specificity.

Regarding the study as a whole: Pre-infection memory showed some responding clones, and this suggested that cross-reactive memory joined. From day 15 to 85, contracting clones were balanced between CD4 and CD8, whereas later expanders leaned toward CD4+.

The source is an adult woman who had mild COVID-19 (a few samples of this study predate the infection). Cell type and time point are not known. Sequenced material: PBMCs or a T cell subset sorted from them (not recorded which).

CDR3 amino acids: CASSLASGTGELFF. Here the CDR3 DNA reads TGTGCCAGCAGCTTAGCTTCCGGGACCGGGGAGCTGTTTTTT. The chain links TRBV7-6 to TRBJ2-2, with D uncertain. Trimming shortened V by 0 bases and J by 5 bases, and 7 bases separated the two germline ends. Germline lookup yields CDR1 SGHVS and CDR2 FNYEAQ. The CDR3 extends over 14 amino acids.